This TCR beta chain was recorded in a study of technical replicates of blood from several donors. TCRdb's copy holds only in-frame clones and misses some; the assay was immunoSEQ multiplex PCR. The table records about 79,000 clones, around 94% of them present only once. Germline CDR1 SNHLY, CDR2 FYNNEI. The CDR3 loop spans 14 amino acids. V lost 6 bases to trimming and J lost 8 bases; unmatched junction nucleotides: 6. V gene TRBV2 combines with J gene TRBJ1-6, with 8 bases aligning to TRBD1. The sequence was obtained from a human donor in good health. The sequenced sample was T cells isolated from PBMCs. CDR3 sequence reads: CASRGQVRDSPLHF. CDR3 DNA: TGTGCCAGCAGGGGACAGGTTCGGGATTCACCCCTCCACTTT.